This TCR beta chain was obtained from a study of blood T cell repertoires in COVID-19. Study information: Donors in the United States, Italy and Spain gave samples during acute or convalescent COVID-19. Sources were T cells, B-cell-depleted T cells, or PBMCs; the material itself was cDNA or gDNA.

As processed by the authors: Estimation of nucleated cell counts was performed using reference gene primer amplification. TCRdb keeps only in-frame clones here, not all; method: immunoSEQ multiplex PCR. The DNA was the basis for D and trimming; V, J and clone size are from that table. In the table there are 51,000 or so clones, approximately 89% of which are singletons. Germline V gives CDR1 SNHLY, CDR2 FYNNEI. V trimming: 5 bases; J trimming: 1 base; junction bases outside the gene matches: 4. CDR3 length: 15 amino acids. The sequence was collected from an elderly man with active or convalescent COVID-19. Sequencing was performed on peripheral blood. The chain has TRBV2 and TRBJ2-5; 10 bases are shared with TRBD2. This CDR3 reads CASSTLAGVQETQYF. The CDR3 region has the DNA TGTGCCAGCAGTACCCTAGCGGGGGTCCAAGAGACCCAGTACTTC.